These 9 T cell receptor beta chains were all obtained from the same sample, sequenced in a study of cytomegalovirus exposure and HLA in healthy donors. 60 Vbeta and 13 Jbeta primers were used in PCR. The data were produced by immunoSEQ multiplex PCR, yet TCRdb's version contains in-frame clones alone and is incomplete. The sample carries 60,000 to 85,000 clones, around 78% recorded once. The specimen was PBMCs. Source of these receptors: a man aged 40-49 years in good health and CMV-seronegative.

The CDR3 sequence is CASSPRGVGELFF. The CDR3 bases are TGTGCCAGCAGCCCGCGCGGGGTTGGGGAGCTGTTTTTT. The rearrangement uses TRBV7-6 and TRBJ2-2, with D tentatively TRBD2 (6 bases). Germline V gene data show CDR1 as SGHVS and CDR2 as FNYEAQ. Between the trimmed V and J ends, which lost 5 bases and 8 bases, there was a span of 12 bases. The CDR3 sequence is 13 residues long.

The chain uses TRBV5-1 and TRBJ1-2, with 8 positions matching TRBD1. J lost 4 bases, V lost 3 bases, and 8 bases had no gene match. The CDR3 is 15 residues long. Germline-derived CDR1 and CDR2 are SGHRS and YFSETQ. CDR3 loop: CASSSTGALPYGYTF. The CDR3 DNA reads TGCGCCAGCAGCTCGACAGGGGCACTCCCCTATGGCTACACCTTC.

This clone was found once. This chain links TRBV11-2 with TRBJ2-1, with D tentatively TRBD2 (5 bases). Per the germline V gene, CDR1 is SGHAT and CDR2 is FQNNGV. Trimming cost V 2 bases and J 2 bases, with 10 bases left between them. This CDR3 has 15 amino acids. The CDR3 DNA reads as TGTGCCAGCAGCTTACGGTTACTAGCCTACAATGAGCAGTTCTTC. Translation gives CASSLRLLAYNEQFF.

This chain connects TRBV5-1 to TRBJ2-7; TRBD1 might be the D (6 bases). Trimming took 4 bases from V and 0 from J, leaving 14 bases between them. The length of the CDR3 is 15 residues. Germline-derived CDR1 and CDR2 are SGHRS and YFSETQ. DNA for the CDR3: TGCGCCAGCAGCCGGGGACACCCGAGCTCCTACGAGCAGTACTTC. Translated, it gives CASSRGHPSSYEQYF.

The CDR3 loop is CATLMSQNSPLHF. The CDR3 coding sequence is TGTGCCACCTTGATGTCCCAGAATTCACCCCTCCACTTT. The V call is TRBV10-3, the J call TRBJ1-6; D gene uncertain. This CDR3 spans 13 amino acids. Trimming pared 10 bases from V and 7 bases from J, leaving 14 bases between. Germline V CDR1 and CDR2: ENHRY, SYGVKD.

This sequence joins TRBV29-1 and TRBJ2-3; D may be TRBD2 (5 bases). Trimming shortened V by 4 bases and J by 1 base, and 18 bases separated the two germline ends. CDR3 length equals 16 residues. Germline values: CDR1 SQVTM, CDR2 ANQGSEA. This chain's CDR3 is CSVGLVRAGGTDTQYF. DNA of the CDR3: TGCAGCGTTGGCCTGGTGAGGGCTGGGGGCACAGATACGCAGTATTTT.

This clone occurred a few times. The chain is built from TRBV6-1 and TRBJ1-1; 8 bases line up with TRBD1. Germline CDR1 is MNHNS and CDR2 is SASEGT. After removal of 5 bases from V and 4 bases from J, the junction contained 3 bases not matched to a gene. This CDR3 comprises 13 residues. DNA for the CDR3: TGTGCCAGCAGTACGACAGGGGCCACTGAAGCTTTCTTT. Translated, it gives CASSTTGATEAFF.

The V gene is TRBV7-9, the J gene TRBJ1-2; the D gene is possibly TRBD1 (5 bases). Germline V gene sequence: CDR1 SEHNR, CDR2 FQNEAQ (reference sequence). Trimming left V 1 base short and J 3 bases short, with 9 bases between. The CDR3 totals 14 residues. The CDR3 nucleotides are TGTGCCAGCAGCTTAGGTTGGGGGGACTATGGCTACACCTTC. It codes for CASSLGWGDYGYTF.

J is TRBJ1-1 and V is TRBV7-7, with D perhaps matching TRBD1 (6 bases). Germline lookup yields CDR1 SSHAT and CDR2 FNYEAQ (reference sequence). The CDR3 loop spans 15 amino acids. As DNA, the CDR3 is TGTGCTAAACTGGGCAGGGAGGGGGATGGCACTGAAGCTTTCTTT. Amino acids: CAKLGREGDGTEAFF. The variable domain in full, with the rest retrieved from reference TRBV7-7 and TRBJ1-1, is GAGVSQSPRYKVTKRGQDVTLRCDPISSHATLYWYQQALGQGPEFLTYFNYEAQPDKSGLPSDRFSAERPEGSISTLTIQRTEQRDSAMYRCAKLGREGDGTEAFFGQGTRLTVV.